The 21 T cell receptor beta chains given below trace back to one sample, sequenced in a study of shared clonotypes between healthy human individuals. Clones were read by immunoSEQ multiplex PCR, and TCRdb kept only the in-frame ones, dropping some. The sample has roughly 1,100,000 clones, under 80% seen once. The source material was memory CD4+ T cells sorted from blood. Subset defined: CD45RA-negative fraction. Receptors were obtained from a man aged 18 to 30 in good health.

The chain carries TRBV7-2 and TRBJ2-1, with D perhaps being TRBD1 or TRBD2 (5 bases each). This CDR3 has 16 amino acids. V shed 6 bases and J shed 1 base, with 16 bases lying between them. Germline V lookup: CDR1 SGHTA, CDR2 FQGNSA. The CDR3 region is CASRYSGTGSYNEQFF. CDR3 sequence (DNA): TGTGCCAGCAGGTACTCCGGGACCGGGTCCTACAATGAGCAGTTCTTC.

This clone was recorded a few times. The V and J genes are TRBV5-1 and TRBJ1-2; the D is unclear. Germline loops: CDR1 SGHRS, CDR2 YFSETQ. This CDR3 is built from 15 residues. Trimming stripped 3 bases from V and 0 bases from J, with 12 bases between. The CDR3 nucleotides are TGCGCCAGCAGCTGGGGTGCGGCTTCTAACTATGGCTACACCTTC. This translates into CASSWGAASNYGYTF.

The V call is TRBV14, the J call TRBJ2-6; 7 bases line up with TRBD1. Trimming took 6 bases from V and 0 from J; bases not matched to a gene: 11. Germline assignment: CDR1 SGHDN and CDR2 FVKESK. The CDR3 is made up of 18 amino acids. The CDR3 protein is CASSRRQGPFSGANVLTF. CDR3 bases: TGTGCCAGCAGTCGGCGACAGGGTCCCTTCTCTGGGGCCAACGTCCTGACTTTC.

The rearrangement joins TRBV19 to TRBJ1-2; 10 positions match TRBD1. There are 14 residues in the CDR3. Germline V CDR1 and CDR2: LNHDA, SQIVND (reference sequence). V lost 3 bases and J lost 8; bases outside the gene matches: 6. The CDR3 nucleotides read TGTGCCAGTAGTATCCGACAGGGGGCGAACGGCTACACCTTC. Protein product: CASSIRQGANGYTF. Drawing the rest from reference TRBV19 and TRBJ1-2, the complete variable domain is DGGITQSPKYLFRKEGQNVTLSCEQNLNHDAMYWYRQDPGQGLRLIYYSQIVNDFQKGDIAEGYSVSREKKESFPLTVTSAQKNPTAFYLCASSIRQGANGYTFGSGTRLTVV.

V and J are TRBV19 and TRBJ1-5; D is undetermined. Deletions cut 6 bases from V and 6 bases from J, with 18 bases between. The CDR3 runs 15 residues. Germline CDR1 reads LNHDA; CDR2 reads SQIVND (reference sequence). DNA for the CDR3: TGTGCCAGTAGAAGGGAACCTTTACAGATTCAGCCCCAGCATTTT. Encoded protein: CASRREPLQIQPQHF.

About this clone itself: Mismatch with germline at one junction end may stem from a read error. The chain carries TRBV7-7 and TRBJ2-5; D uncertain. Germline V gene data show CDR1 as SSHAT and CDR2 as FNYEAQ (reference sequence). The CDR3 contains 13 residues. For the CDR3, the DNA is TGTGCTAGCAGCTTGTTCTTATCAGAGACCCAGTACTTC. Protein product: CASSLFLSETQYF. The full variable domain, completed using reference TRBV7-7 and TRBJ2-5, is GAGVSQSPRYKVTKRGQDVTLRCDPISSHATLYWYQQALGQGPEFLTYFNYEAQPDKSGLPSDRFSAERPEGSISTLTIQRTEQRDSAMYRCASSLFLSETQYFGPGTRLLVL.

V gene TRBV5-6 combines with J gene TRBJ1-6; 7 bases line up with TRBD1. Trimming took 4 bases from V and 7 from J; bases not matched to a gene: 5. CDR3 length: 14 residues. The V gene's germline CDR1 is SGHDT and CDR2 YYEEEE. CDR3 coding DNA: TGTGCCAGCAGCACAGGGGCTAAAAATTCACCCCTCCACTTT. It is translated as CASSTGAKNSPLHF. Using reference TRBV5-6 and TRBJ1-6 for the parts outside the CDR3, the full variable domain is DAGVTQSPTHLIKTRGQQVTLRCSPKSGHDTVSWYQQALGQGPQFIFQYYEEEERQRGNFPDRFSGHQFPNYSSELNVNALLLGDSALYLCASSTGAKNSPLHFGNGTRLTVT.

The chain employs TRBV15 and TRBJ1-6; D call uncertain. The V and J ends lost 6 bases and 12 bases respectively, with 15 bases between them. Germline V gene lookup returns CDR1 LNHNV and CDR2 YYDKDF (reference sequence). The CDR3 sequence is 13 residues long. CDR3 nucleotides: TGTGCCACCAGAGGCTCCGGGGAGAAACCCCTCCACTTT. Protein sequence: CATRGSGEKPLHF.

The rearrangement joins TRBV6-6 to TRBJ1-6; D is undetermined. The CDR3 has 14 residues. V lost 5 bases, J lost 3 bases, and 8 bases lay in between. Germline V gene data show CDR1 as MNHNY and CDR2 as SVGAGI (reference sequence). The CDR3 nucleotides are TGTGCCAGCAGTCCCGGGATCTATAATTCACCCCTCCACTTT. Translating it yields CASSPGIYNSPLHF.

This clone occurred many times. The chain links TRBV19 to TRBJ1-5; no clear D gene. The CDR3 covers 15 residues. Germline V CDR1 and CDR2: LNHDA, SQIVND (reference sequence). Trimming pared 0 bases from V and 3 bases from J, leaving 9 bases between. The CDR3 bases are TGTGCCAGTAGTATAGAGCAACAAAACAATCAGCCCCAGCATTTT. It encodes CASSIEQQNNQPQHF.

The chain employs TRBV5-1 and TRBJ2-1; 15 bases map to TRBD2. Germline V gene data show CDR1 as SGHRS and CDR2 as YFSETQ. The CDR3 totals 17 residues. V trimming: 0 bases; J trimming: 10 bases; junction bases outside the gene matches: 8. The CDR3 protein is CASSLGSLGTSGREQFF. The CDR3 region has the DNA TGCGCCAGCAGCTTGGGGTCCCTTGGGACTAGCGGGAGGGAGCAGTTCTTC.

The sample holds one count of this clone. CDR3: CASSLLIGSAGDTQYF. The DNA of the CDR3 is TGTGCCAGCAGCTTGTTGATTGGGTCCGCGGGGGATACGCAGTATTTT. The chain is built from TRBV5-6 and TRBJ2-3; D is perhaps TRBD2 (6 bases). The germline V and J ends were trimmed by 1 base and 6 bases, with 18 bases remaining between them. The CDR3 length is 16 residues. Germline V CDR1 and CDR2: SGHDT, YYEEEE.

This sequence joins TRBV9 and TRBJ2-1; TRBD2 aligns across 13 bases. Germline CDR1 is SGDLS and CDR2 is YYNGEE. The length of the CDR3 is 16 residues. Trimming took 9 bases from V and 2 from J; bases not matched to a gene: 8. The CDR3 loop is CANNRTSGRPYNEQFF. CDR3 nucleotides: TGTGCCAACAACCGGACTAGCGGGAGACCCTACAATGAGCAGTTCTTC.

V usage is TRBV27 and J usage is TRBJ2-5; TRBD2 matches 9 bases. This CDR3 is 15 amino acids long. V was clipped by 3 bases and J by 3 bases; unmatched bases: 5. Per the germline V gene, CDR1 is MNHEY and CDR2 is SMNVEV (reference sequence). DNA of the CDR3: TGTGCCAGCAGTTTGGGCGGGAGGGCCAAAGAGACCCAGTACTTC. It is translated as CASSLGGRAKETQYF.

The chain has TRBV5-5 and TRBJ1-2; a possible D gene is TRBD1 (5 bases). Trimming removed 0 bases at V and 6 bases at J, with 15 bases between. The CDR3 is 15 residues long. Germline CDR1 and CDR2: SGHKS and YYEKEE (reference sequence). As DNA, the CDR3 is TGTGCCAGCAGCTTGGAATCGGGGGGATTGAATGGCTACACCTTC. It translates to CASSLESGGLNGYTF.

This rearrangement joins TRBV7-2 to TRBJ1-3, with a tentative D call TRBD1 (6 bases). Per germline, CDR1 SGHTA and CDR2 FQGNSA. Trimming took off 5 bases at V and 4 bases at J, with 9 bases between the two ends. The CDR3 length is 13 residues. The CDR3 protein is CASSGTRGNTIYF. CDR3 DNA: TGTGCCAGCAGCGGGACACGCGGAAACACCATATATTTT.

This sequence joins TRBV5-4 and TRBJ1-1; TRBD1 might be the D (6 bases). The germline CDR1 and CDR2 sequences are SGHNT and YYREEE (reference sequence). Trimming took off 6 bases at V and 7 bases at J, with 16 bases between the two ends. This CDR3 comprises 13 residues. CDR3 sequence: CASKANGGLEAFF. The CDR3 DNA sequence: TGTGCCAGCAAAGCCAACGGGGGGCTTGAAGCTTTCTTT.

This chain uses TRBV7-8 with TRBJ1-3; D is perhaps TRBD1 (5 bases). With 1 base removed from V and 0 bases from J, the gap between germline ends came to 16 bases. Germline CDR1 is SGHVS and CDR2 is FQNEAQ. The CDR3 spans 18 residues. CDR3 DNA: TGTGCCAGCAGCTTAGAGCAGGGCCCCACACGCTCTGGAAACACCATATATTTT. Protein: CASSLEQGPTRSGNTIYF.

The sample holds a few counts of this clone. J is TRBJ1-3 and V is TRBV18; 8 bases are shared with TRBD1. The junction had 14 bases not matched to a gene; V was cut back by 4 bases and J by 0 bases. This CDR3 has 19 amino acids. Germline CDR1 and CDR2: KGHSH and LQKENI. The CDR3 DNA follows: TGTGCCAGCTCACTCGGACAGGGCTCACCTTCACACTCTGGAAACACCATATATTTT. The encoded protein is CASSLGQGSPSHSGNTIYF. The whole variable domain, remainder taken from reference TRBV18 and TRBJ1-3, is NAGVMQNPRHLVRRRGQEARLRCSPMKGHSHVYWYRQLPEEGLKFMVYLQKENIIDESGMPKERFSAEFPKEGPSILRIQQVVRGDSAAYFCASSLGQGSPSHSGNTIYFGEGSWLTVV.

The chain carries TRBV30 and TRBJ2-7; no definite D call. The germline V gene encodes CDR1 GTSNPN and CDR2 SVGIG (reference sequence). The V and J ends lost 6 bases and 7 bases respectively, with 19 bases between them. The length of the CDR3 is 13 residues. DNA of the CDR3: TGTGCCTGCTTTCTGCAAGAGGTGCGGGAGCAGTACTTC. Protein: CACFLQEVREQYF.

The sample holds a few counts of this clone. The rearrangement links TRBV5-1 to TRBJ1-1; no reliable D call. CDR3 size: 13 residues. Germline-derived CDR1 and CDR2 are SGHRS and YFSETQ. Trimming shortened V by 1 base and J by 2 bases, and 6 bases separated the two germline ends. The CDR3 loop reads CASSLRLNTEAFF. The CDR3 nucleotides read TGCGCCAGCAGCTTGAGATTAAACACTGAAGCTTTCTTT.